This TCR beta chain was obtained from a study of patients and donors after allogeneic stem cell transplantation. This CDR3 comprises 16 residues. Trimming took 0 bases from V and 1 from J; bases not matched to a gene: 5. CDR1 LGHNA and CDR2 YNFKEQ come from the germline V gene. Each CDR3 protein gets one entry after TCRdb re-called the RT-PCR reads with MiXCR. The profile shows fewer than 25,000 distinct CDR3 sequences, approximately 28% of them singletons. The clonotype originates from a human donor who was either an allogeneic HSCT recipient or a stem cell or donor lymphocyte infusion donor (not recorded which). It is not recorded whose cells these are; they may come from a transplant donor. Material: blood, either unsorted or a sorted T cell fraction (not recorded which). This chain links TRBV4-2 with TRBJ1-1, with 7 bases aligning to TRBD1. In DNA form, the CDR3 reads TGTGCCAGCAGCCAAGACTTAGGGGGCCCGAACACTGAAGCTTTCTTT. It encodes CASSQDLGGPNTEAFF.